The next 13 T cell receptor beta chains were all read from a single sample in a study of OX40 agonist ivuxolimab in advanced cancers. Sequenced by immunoSEQ multiplex PCR; TCRdb stores in-frame clones only, minus some. The sample lists some 50,000 clones; roughly 86% were seen once. Here the sequenced sample was CD4+ or CD8+ T cells sorted from blood, taken in a trial of the OX40 agonist ivuxolimab. Every receptor here comes from an adult with an advanced solid tumor such as melanoma, head and neck, liver or kidney cancer.

This chain joins TRBV7-2 and TRBJ1-5; TRBD1 agrees at 12 bases. Looked up from germline, CDR1 is SGHTA and CDR2 is FQGNSA. CDR3 length equals 17 residues. J was trimmed by 3 bases and V by 1 base; bases with no gene match: 4. The CDR3 is CASSLGDRGPYNQPQHF. The CDR3 nucleotides are TGTGCCAGCAGCTTAGGGGACAGGGGGCCTTACAATCAGCCCCAGCATTTT.

The V and J genes are TRBV13 and TRBJ2-3; 9 nucleotides align to TRBD2. The trim removed 4 bases at V and 2 bases at J, leaving 7 bases unmatched. The V gene's germline CDR1 is PRHDT and CDR2 FYEKMQ (reference sequence). The CDR3 runs 16 residues. The DNA for the CDR3 is TGTGCCAGCAGCTCGGTGGGACTAGCCTACACAGATACGCAGTATTTT. Translating gives CASSSVGLAYTDTQYF.

The J gene is TRBJ1-6, the V gene TRBV4-1; 9 bases are a match to TRBD1. The CDR3 runs 18 residues. V lost 0 bases, J lost 4 bases, and 7 bases stayed unmatched. CDR1 MGHRA and CDR2 YSYEKL come from the germline V gene. CDR3 sequence reads: CASSQDGTGGGYNSPLHF. CDR3 DNA sequence: TGCGCCAGCAGCCAAGATGGAACAGGGGGCGGTTATAATTCACCCCTCCACTTT.

The chain carries TRBV10-3 and TRBJ2-1; possible D gene TRBD2, 5 bases. V was clipped by 2 bases and J by 2 bases, with 13 bases between them. CDR1 is ENHRY, CDR2 SYGVKD, per germline. This CDR3 spans 16 amino acids. CDR3 DNA sequence: TGTGCCATCAGTGAGCGTCCTGGAGGCCCCTACAATGAGCAGTTCTTC. Amino acids: CAISERPGGPYNEQFF.

This rearrangement joins TRBV29-1 to TRBJ1-1; unclear D gene. Germline values: CDR1 SQVTM, CDR2 ANQGSEA. The CDR3 consists of 18 residues. Trimming pared 5 bases from V and 3 bases from J, leaving 28 bases between. CDR3 sequence: CSVPTPRKDLSSDTEAFF. CDR3 sequence (DNA): TGCAGCGTTCCCACTCCCCGGAAGGACCTATCGTCTGACACTGAAGCTTTCTTT.

The J gene is TRBJ2-2, the V gene TRBV2; TRBD1 might be the D (5 bases). CDR1 SNHLY and CDR2 FYNNEI come from the germline V gene. The V gene lost 4 bases and the J gene lost 7 bases, with 16 bases spanning the gap. CDR3 size: 15 residues. This CDR3 reads CASSGAGWRGGELFF. The CDR3 region has the DNA TGTGCCAGCAGTGGGGCAGGGTGGCGAGGCGGGGAGCTGTTTTTT.

The chain links TRBV28 to TRBJ1-4, with a tentative D call TRBD1 (5 bases). Trimming took 3 bases from V and 10 from J, leaving 12 bases between them. The CDR3 has 13 residues. Germline lookup yields CDR1 MDHEN and CDR2 SYDVKM. CDR3 loop: CASSLLVRGKLFF. In nucleotides, the CDR3 is TGTGCCAGCAGTTTGCTGGTAAGGGGAAAACTGTTTTTT.

In DNA form, the CDR3 reads TGTGCCACCAGCAGAGGAGGCGGGGCGCGACAGCCCCAGCATTTT. Translated: CATSRGGGARQPQHF. J is TRBJ1-5 and V is TRBV15, with a weak D call TRBD1 (5 bases). Trimming took 1 base from V and 7 from J, leaving 14 bases between them. This CDR3 has 15 residues. Germline loops: CDR1 LNHNV, CDR2 YYDKDF (reference sequence).

V gene TRBV5-5 combines with J gene TRBJ2-1; unclear D gene. The CDR3 has 15 amino acids. Trimming cost V 1 base and J 0 bases, with 8 bases left between them. Germline lookup yields CDR1 SGHKS and CDR2 YYEKEE (reference sequence). CDR3: CASSLWMSSYNEQFF. DNA of the CDR3: TGTGCCAGCAGCTTGTGGATGAGCTCCTACAATGAGCAGTTCTTC.

The chain recombines TRBV27 with TRBJ2-1; 10 bases map to TRBD2. The V gene's germline CDR1 is MNHEY and CDR2 SMNVEV (reference sequence). The CDR3 has 14 amino acids. Trimming took 2 bases from V and 7 from J; bases not matched to a gene: 2. Here the CDR3 DNA reads TGTGCCAGCAGTTTAAGCGGGAGGGGTAATGAGCAGTTCTTC. It yields the protein CASSLSGRGNEQFF.

This chain connects TRBV5-4 to TRBJ2-7; tentative D call: TRBD1 (6 bases). Germline V gives CDR1 SGHNT, CDR2 YYREEE (reference sequence). V was cut by 4 bases and J by 6 bases, with 14 bases left in between. The CDR3 has 13 residues. In nucleotides, the CDR3 is TGTGCCAGCAGCGCAACGACAGGTAGCGAGCAGTACTTC. It codes for CASSATTGSEQYF.

The gene calls are TRBV19 and TRBJ2-1; a weak D match, TRBD1 (7 bases). The CDR3 length is 15 residues. The germline V and J ends were trimmed by 5 bases and 0 bases, with 11 bases remaining between them. Germline CDR1 is LNHDA and CDR2 is SQIVND (reference sequence). The CDR3 DNA reads TGTGCCAGTAGTGACCAGGGGGGCTCCTACAATGAGCAGTTCTTC. Its translation is CASSDQGGSYNEQFF.

The chain has TRBV6-6 and TRBJ1-2; D remains ambiguous. V was clipped by 5 bases and J by 4 bases, with 5 bases between them. The CDR3 consists of 11 residues. Germline CDR1 is MNHNY and CDR2 is SVGAGI (reference sequence). Here the CDR3 reads CASSNSYGYTF. The CDR3 nucleotides read TGTGCCAGCAGTAACAGCTATGGCTACACCTTC.